The rows below give T cell receptor beta chains drawn from one sample of a study of CD8 T cells in Susac syndrome. TCRdb re-derived calls from the immunoSEQ multiplex PCR reads in MiXCR, one entry per CDR3 protein. The sample records approximately 200,000 distinct CDR3 sequences, 90% to 96% being singletons. Source material: CD4+ T cells from PBMCs. The receptors stem from a human donor with multiple sclerosis. CDR3s include the opening cysteine and the closing phenylalanine or tryptophan. Each record gives: J gene, V gene, D gene, clone size, CDR3 DNA, CDR3 protein. D genes are given only for firm matches. Clone size is shown for a subset of rows, as once, few, many or a class of expanded clone.

TRBJ2-5	TRBV11-2	NA	NA	TGTGCCAGCAGCCCAACCTCATGGGCAGAGACCCAGTACTTC	CASSPTSWAETQYF
TRBJ1-6	TRBV5-1	TRBD1	NA	TGCGCCAGCAGCTTGGCCGGACAGGGCAGGGGGTCACCCCTCCACTTT	CASSLAGQGRGSPLHF
TRBJ1-4	TRBV5-1	TRBD1	NA	TGCGCCAGCAGCTCTTCGGGACAGCGACTTGAAAAACTGTTTTTT	CASSSSGQRLEKLFF
TRBJ2-3	TRBV4-2	TRBD1	NA	TGTGCCAGCAGCCAACTCACGGGACAGGGCGCCACAGATACGCAGTATTTT	CASSQLTGQGATDTQYF
TRBJ1-2	TRBV5-1	TRBD1	NA	TGCGCCAGCAGCCACGGGACAGGGGGCGATGGCTACACCTTC	CASSHGTGGDGYTF
TRBJ1-6	TRBV6-5	NA	NA	TGTGCCACCGTAGGACCCGCGAAGAATTCACCCCTCCACTTT	CATVGPAKNSPLHF
TRBJ2-3	TRBV9	NA	NA	TGTGCCAGCAGCGTCATCTCAGCAGATACGCAGTATTTT	CASSVISADTQYF
TRBJ1-5	TRBV6-2/TRBV6-3	NA	NA	TGTGCCAGCAGCCACCTCACAGGGTGGGGCAATCAGCCCCAGCATTTT	CASSHLTGWGNQPQHF
TRBJ2-7	TRBV9	TRBD1	NA	TGTGCCAGCAGCTTCGGACAGGGCCCCGTCTACGAGCAGTACTTC	CASSFGQGPVYEQYF
TRBJ2-3	TRBV20-1	TRBD2	NA	TGCAGTGCTAGAGATAGCCCTAGCGGGAACACAGATACGCAGTATTTT	CSARDSPSGNTDTQYF
TRBJ1-6	TRBV3-1	TRBD1	NA	TGTGCCAGCAGCCAAGATGGGGACAGGCTACTGCATTCACCCCTCCACTTT	CASSQDGDRLLHSPLHF
TRBJ2-3	TRBV5-1	NA	NA	TGCGCCAGCAGCTTGACGGGGCCTGCAAATACGCAGTATTTT	CASSLTGPANTQYF
TRBJ1-4	TRBV29-1	NA	NA	TGCAGCACCTCTTGTGGGGGGCAGGGTGAAAAACTGTTTTTT	CSTSCGGQGEKLFF
TRBJ1-6	TRBV6-2/TRBV6-3	NA	once	TGTGCCAGCAGTTTTCCAGGAATTTCACCCCTCCACTTT	CASSFPGISPLHF
TRBJ2-7	TRBV28	NA	NA	TGTGCCAGCAGTTTTACCAGGGTGGACGAGCAGTACTTC	CASSFTRVDEQYF
TRBJ2-3	TRBV6-1	TRBD1	NA	TGTGCCAGCACTCCCGCCGGGACAGGAGGCACAGATACGCAGTATTTT	CASTPAGTGGTDTQYF
TRBJ2-4	TRBV20-1	TRBD1	NA	TGCAGTGCTACCGTACGGACAGGGGAACAAAACATTCAGTACTTC	CSATVRTGEQNIQYF
TRBJ1-2	TRBV12-5	NA	NA	TGTGCTAGTGGTTTGGTCCGTGGCTACACCTTC	CASGLVRGYTF
TRBJ1-1	TRBV30	NA	NA	TGTGCCTGGGGAGGGGGGGGGACTGAAGCTTTCTTT	CAWGGGGTEAFF
TRBJ2-1	TRBV7-2	NA	NA	TGTGCCAGCAGCCCCCCGGGACTGTCAAATGAGCAGTTCTTC	CASSPPGLSNEQFF
TRBJ2-3	TRBV7-2	TRBD1	NA	TGTGCCAGCGGTAGGGGGCGCACAGATACGCAGTATTTT	CASGRGRTDTQYF
TRBJ1-2	TRBV11-2	TRBD1	once	TGTGCCAGCAGCTTAGCATCAGGGGGCGTATCCTATGGCTACACCTTC	CASSLASGGVSYGYTF
TRBJ2-7	TRBV11-2	TRBD1	NA	TGTGCCAGCAGCTTAGGGGACAGGGGATACGAGCAGTACTTC	CASSLGDRGYEQYF
TRBJ1-2	TRBV7-2	TRBD1	NA	TGTGCCAGCAGCTTAGTCGACAGGGGGCACTATGGCTACACCTTC	CASSLVDRGHYGYTF
TRBJ1-1	TRBV25-1	NA	NA	TGTGCCAGCAGTGGGCACATGAACACTGAAGCTTTCTTT	CASSGHMNTEAFF
TRBJ1-6	TRBV5-6	NA	once	TGTGCCAGCAGCTTGGTCAGTGGGGGCTCCTATAATTCACCCCTCCACTTT	CASSLVSGGSYNSPLHF
TRBJ1-5	TRBV29-1	NA	NA	TGCATCCCTGTGTCGTCGCAACGGCTTTGGCAGCCCCAGCATTTT	CIPVSSQRLWQPQHF
TRBJ1-6	TRBV19	TRBD1	NA	TGTGCCAGTAGTACCCTCCGGACAGGGAATAATTCACCCCTCCACTTT	CASSTLRTGNNSPLHF
TRBJ2-1	TRBV14	NA	NA	TGTGCCAGCAGCCAAGGTCTGTTCTACAATGAGCAGTTCTTC	CASSQGLFYNEQFF
TRBJ1-1	TRBV3-1	NA	NA	TGTGCCAGCAGCCAAGCCCGGGGTGAGAGCACTGAAGCTTTCTTT	CASSQARGESTEAFF
TRBJ1-1	TRBV3-1	TRBD1	NA	TGTGCCAGCAGCCGCGTGACAGGGGTGAACACTGAAGCTTTCTTT	CASSRVTGVNTEAFF
TRBJ1-5	TRBV6-2/TRBV6-3	NA	NA	TGTGCCAGCAGTTCAAGGGTACAGCCCCAGCATTTT	CASSSRVQPQHF
TRBJ2-7	TRBV15	NA	few	TGTGCCACCAACCCGATGCGGGACGGGCCCTACGAGCAGTACTTC	CATNPMRDGPYEQYF
TRBJ2-7	TRBV20-1	TRBD1	NA	TGCAGTGCTAGATGGGGGACAGGGTTCTCCTACGAGCAGTACTTC	CSARWGTGFSYEQYF
TRBJ1-1	TRBV20-1	NA	few	TGCAGTGCTCAGGCGGGCTTTGAAGCTTTCTTT	CSAQAGFEAFF
TRBJ1-6	TRBV20-1	NA	NA	TGCAGTGCTAGAGAGGGGGGGGTTAGGAATTCACCCCTCCACTTT	CSAREGGVRNSPLHF
TRBJ2-2	TRBV6-1	NA	NA	TGTGCCAGCACGTACACGTCGGTCGCCGGGGAGCTGTTTTTT	CASTYTSVAGELFF
TRBJ1-5	TRBV20-1	NA	NA	TGCAGTGCTAGAAGGGACACTAGCAATCAGCCCCAGCATTTT	CSARRDTSNQPQHF
TRBJ1-1	TRBV18	NA	NA	TGTGCCACCCAGGACGGGGCAGACACTGAAGCTTTCTTT	CATQDGADTEAFF
TRBJ2-7	TRBV4-1	TRBD1	NA	TGCGCCAGCAGTATAGGACAGGGGGCGTACGAGCAGTACTTC	CASSIGQGAYEQYF
TRBJ2-5	TRBV7-2	NA	few	TGTGCCAGCAGCCCCGTGGCCCTGGGGACCCAGTACTTC	CASSPVALGTQYF
TRBJ2-7	TRBV9	NA	NA	TGTGCCAGCAGCGTAACAGGGCACTCCTACGAGCAGTACTTC	CASSVTGHSYEQYF
TRBJ2-3	TRBV6-2/TRBV6-3	NA	NA	TGTGCCAGCAGTTTTGGTGATACGCAGTATTTT	CASSFGDTQYF
TRBJ2-1	TRBV5-1	TRBD1	NA	TGCGCCAGCAGCCCCGGACAGGAATACAATGAGCAGTTCTTC	CASSPGQEYNEQFF